Listed below are T cell receptor beta chains from one sample, sequenced in a study of Graves' ophthalmopathy and Graves' hyperthyroidism. TCRdb reprocessed the multiplex PCR reads with MiXCR, giving one entry per CDR3 protein. The profile shows around 1.1 million distinct CDR3 sequences, 35% to 45% of them singletons. Source material: peripheral blood or thyroid tissue (not recorded which). These receptor sequences come from an adult man with Graves' hyperthyroidism. The conserved cysteine and the conserved F or W are not part of the CDR3 here. The order of the fields is V gene, J gene, CDR3 protein.

TRBV5-6	TRBJ1-5	ASSLYRGQSNQPQH
TRBV10-3	TRBJ2-7	AISESIFQPLDEQY
TRBV28	TRBJ2-7	ASSQAATQEQY
TRBV29-1	TRBJ1-3	SVSTMTAGNTIY
TRBV5-1	TRBJ2-7	ASSWGPGGGYEQY
TRBV4-3	TRBJ1-6	ASSQDRVDSPLH
TRBV6-2/TRBV6-3	TRBJ2-7	ASSYPPYHYEQY
TRBV20-1	TRBJ2-7	SARVRDTSYEQY
TRBV7-8	TRBJ1-4	ASSLAGAEKLF
TRBV2	TRBJ1-1	ASRPGTVEAF
TRBV11-1	TRBJ2-7	ASSLKGGSYEQY
TRBV15	TRBJ1-2	ATSRDTEDGYT